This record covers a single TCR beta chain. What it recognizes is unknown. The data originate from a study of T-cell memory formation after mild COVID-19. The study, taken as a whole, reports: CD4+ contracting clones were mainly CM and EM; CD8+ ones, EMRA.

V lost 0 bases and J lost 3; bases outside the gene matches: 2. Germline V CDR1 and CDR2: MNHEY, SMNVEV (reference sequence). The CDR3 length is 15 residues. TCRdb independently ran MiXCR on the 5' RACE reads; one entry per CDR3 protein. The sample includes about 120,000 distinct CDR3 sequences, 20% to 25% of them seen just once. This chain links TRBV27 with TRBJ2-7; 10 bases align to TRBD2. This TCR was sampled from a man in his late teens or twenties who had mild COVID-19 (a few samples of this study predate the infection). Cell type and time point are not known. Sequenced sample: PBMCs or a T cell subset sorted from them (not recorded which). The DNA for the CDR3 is TGTGCCAGCAGTTTATCGGCTAGCGGGAGCTACGAGCAGTACTTC. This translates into CASSLSASGSYEQYF.